This TCR beta chain was found in a study of memory CD4+ T cells and cytomegalovirus serostatus. Overall study context: Of the healthy Belgian adults, several were CMV seropositive and more than 20 seronegative.

Clones were sequenced by immunoSEQ multiplex PCR, and TCRdb holds only the in-frame ones, with some missing. The sample carries tens of thousands of clones, around 80% recorded once. The V end lost 3 bases, the J end lost 0 bases, and 17 bases lay between the germline ends. The CDR3 loop spans 17 amino acids. Germline CDR1 and CDR2: LNHDA and SQIVND (reference sequence). Single viable CD3+CD4+CD8-CD45RO+ cells were sorted as the memory CD4+ T cells. CMV serostatus came from serum IgG against pp150, pp28, p38, p52. Total CD4+ T cells were enriched by CD4 positive selection. For this clone: Its specificity is unknown.

Whole-study findings and limits: Each of 55 to 80 CMV-associated TCRbeta sequences occurred in one to five individuals.

V usage is TRBV19 and J usage is TRBJ1-1, with TRBD1 as a possible D gene (5 bases). The specimen was memory CD4+ T cells from blood. The receptor was derived from an adult in good health and CMV-seronegative. The CDR3, as DNA: TGTGCCAGTAGTATCGATCTTCGGGGACCCCTGAACACTGAAGCTTTCTTT. Protein sequence: CASSIDLRGPLNTEAFF.